Below, 19 T cell receptor beta chains from the same sample are listed, as sequenced in a study of identical twins. A single record per CDR3 protein comes from TCRdb applying MiXCR to the 5' RACE reads. Counted here are 250,000 or so distinct CDR3 sequences, about 8% occurring once; the ten biggest clones make up about 3%. These same records also appear under a second study, on yellow fever vaccine responses in identical twins.

The sample comprised CD8+ T cells sorted from blood. The receptors derive from a woman aged 18-29 years in good health.

There are a few counts of this clonotype. The chain links TRBV29-1 to TRBJ2-7, with 12 bases lining up with TRBD2. After removal of 7 bases from V and 3 bases from J, the junction contained 7 bases not matched to a gene. The germline gives CDR1 SQVTM, CDR2 ANQGSEA. The CDR3 extends over 14 amino acids. In nucleotides, the CDR3 is TGCAGCGCGACTAGCGGGAGTGACAGCTACGAGCAGTACTTC. This encodes CSATSGSDSYEQYF.

There are a few counts of this clonotype. This chain links TRBV7-9 with TRBJ1-6, with TRBD1 identical over 9 bases. V lost 1 base and J lost 7; bases outside the gene matches: 5. CDR3 size: 16 residues. CDR1 SEHNR and CDR2 FQNEAQ come from the germline V gene (reference sequence). DNA of the CDR3: TGTGCCAGCAGCTTAGTTGCCGGGACAGGGAATTCACCCCTCCACTTT. Amino acids: CASSLVAGTGNSPLHF. Looking up the rest from reference TRBV7-9 and TRBJ1-6 gives the full variable domain: DTGVSQNPRHKITKRGQNVTFRCDPISEHNRLYWYRQTLGQGPEFLTYFQNEAQLEKSRLLSDRFSAERPKGSFSTLEIQRTEQGDSAMYLCASSLVAGTGNSPLHFGNGTRLTVT.

This clonotype was seen a single time. CDR3 in DNA: TGTGCCAGTAGTATAGCAGCCGGACTAGCGGGTGGTGAGCAGTTCTTC. Amino acid sequence: CASSIAAGLAGGEQFF. V is TRBV19 and J is TRBJ2-1; 11 bases match TRBD2. Germline loops: CDR1 LNHDA, CDR2 SQIVND (reference sequence). The CDR3 runs to 16 residues. The J segment lost 9 bases and the V segment lost 1 base, leaving 8 bases of the junction unmatched.

In this sample, this clonotype turned up many times. This chain joins TRBV10-3 and TRBJ2-2; 10 bases align to TRBD2. This CDR3 contains 17 residues. Germline values: CDR1 ENHRY, CDR2 SYGVKD. V lost 1 base and J lost 5; bases outside the gene matches: 7. CDR3 amino acids: CAISELRSSGRTGELFF. The CDR3 DNA follows: TGTGCCATCAGTGAGTTACGATCTAGCGGGAGAACCGGGGAGCTGTTTTTT.

This chain links TRBV2 with TRBJ2-5, with 12 bases lining up with TRBD2. Germline CDR1 reads SNHLY; CDR2 reads FYNNEI. The CDR3 sequence is 15 residues long. The V and J ends lost 6 bases and 1 base, in that order; junction bases with no gene match: 3. The CDR3 region has the DNA TGTGCCAGCAGCGGACTAGCGGGGACCCAAGAGACCCAGTACTTC. Its protein product is CASSGLAGTQETQYF.

This clonotype has ten or more counts. The V and J genes are TRBV7-9 and TRBJ2-2; D gene unclear. CDR3 length: 15 amino acids. Trimming cost V 1 base and J 3 bases, with 9 bases left between them. Per the germline V gene, CDR1 is SEHNR and CDR2 is FQNEAQ (reference sequence). The CDR3 DNA reads TGTGCCAGCAGCTTAGTTCGCCCAGACACCGGGGAGCTGTTTTTT. Encoded protein: CASSLVRPDTGELFF.

In its sample, this clonotype was seen many times. The rearrangement uses TRBV27 and TRBJ2-1, with D perhaps matching TRBD2 (5 bases). The ends were cut back, 5 bases at V and 4 bases at J, with 21 bases in the middle. This CDR3 comprises 17 residues. In germline, CDR1 is MNHEY, CDR2 SMNVEV (reference sequence). CDR3 sequence: CASSLKEGLRSYNEQFF. The CDR3 region has the DNA TGTGCCAGCAGTCTCAAAGAGGGATTGAGGTCGTACAATGAGCAGTTCTTC.

This clonotype was seen ten or more times. This rearrangement joins TRBV6-1 to TRBJ2-6, with 7 positions matching TRBD1. After removal of 8 bases from V and 0 bases from J, the junction contained 7 bases not matched to a gene. The germline gives CDR1 MNHNS, CDR2 SASEGT. There are 16 residues in the CDR3. CDR3 sequence: CASGGQLGSGANVLTF. Written as DNA, the CDR3 is TGTGCCAGCGGGGGACAGCTCGGCTCTGGGGCCAACGTCCTGACTTTC.

The chain recombines TRBV4-3 with TRBJ2-3; 9 nucleotides align to TRBD2. CDR1 and CDR2 from the germline V gene are LGHNA and YSLEER. The CDR3 has 18 amino acids. The V and J ends lost 1 base and 0 bases, in that order; junction bases with no gene match: 8. CDR3 sequence: CASSQGAGGPSSTDTQYF. The CDR3 nucleotides read TGCGCCAGCAGCCAAGGGGCGGGAGGGCCTTCTAGCACAGATACGCAGTATTTT.

The V and J genes are TRBV4-1 and TRBJ2-7; a possible D gene is TRBD2 (5 bases). Trimming removed 0 bases at V and 7 bases at J, with 10 bases between. In germline, CDR1 is MGHRA, CDR2 YSYEKL. The CDR3 is 13 residues long. DNA for the CDR3: TGCGCCAGCAGCCAAGACTGGGAGAAGGAGCAGTACTTC. It is translated as CASSQDWEKEQYF.

In its sample, this clonotype was seen a few times. This chain links TRBV27 with TRBJ2-2; 9 bases map to TRBD1. With 2 bases clipped from V and 6 bases from J, the junction kept 7 bases outside the gene matches. CDR3 length: 16 residues. Germline V CDR1 and CDR2: MNHEY, SMNVEV (reference sequence). The CDR3 nucleotides read TGTGCCAGCAGTTTACCCGGGACAGGGAGGTCCGGGGAGCTGTTTTTT. Encoded protein: CASSLPGTGRSGELFF.

This clonotype showed up just a few times. This chain connects TRBV27 to TRBJ2-7; no firm D call. This CDR3 region has 14 residues. Germline CDR1 reads MNHEY; CDR2 reads SMNVEV (reference sequence). V lost 0 bases and J lost 3, with 9 bases in between. The CDR3 DNA sequence: TGTGCCAGCAGTTTATCTGTCACTCACTACGAGCAGTACTTC. Its translation: CASSLSVTHYEQYF.

The table lists this clonotype with a few counts. A junction boundary mismatches the germline segment, possibly from a read error. The CDR3 loop is CAWSVAGAYEQHF. As DNA, the CDR3 is TGTGCCTGGAGTGTAGCGGGAGCCTACGAGCAGCACTTC. V and J are TRBV30 and TRBJ2-7; 8 nucleotides agree with TRBD2. CDR1 GTSNPN and CDR2 SVGIG come from the germline V gene (reference sequence). This CDR3 region has 13 residues.

This clonotype came up a few times. This chain connects TRBV9 to TRBJ2-1, with TRBD2 matching over 7 bases. The CDR3 runs to 13 residues. The germline V gene encodes CDR1 SGDLS and CDR2 YYNGEE. J lost 2 bases, V lost 7 bases, and 3 bases had no gene match. The CDR3 region has the DNA TGTGCCAGCGGCGGGAGCACCTACAATGAGCAGTTCTTC. As protein: CASGGSTYNEQFF.

This clonotype was found a few times. The rearrangement links TRBV28 to TRBJ2-5; D gene ambiguous. Germline V CDR1 and CDR2: MDHEN, SYDVKM. The CDR3 is made up of 13 amino acids. V dropped 2 bases and J dropped 1 base, with 5 bases sitting between them. This CDR3 is CASSLNLQETQYF. The CDR3 DNA follows: TGTGCCAGCAGTTTAAACCTCCAAGAGACCCAGTACTTC.

This clonotype was counted a few times. V is TRBV7-9 and J is TRBJ2-3; maybe TRBD2 (5 bases). V lost 3 bases and J lost 0, with 7 bases in between. CDR1 and CDR2 (germline): SEHNR, FQNEAQ (reference sequence). CDR3 length equals 14 residues. The CDR3 spells CASSFPGSTDTQYF. The DNA for the CDR3 is TGTGCCAGCAGCTTCCCGGGGAGCACAGATACGCAGTATTTT.

This clonotype occurred many times. The chain links TRBV4-3 to TRBJ2-7; TRBD2 might be the D (6 bases). The CDR3 consists of 14 residues. The germline V gene encodes CDR1 LGHNA and CDR2 YSLEER. Trimming took off 0 bases at V and 2 bases at J, with 8 bases between the two ends. The CDR3 DNA follows: TGCGCCAGCAGCCAAGATGCGGGGACCTACGAGCAGTACTTC. This translates into CASSQDAGTYEQYF.

The table lists this clonotype with a few counts. This chain joins TRBV12-3 or TRBV12-4 and TRBJ2-2; 8 nucleotides match TRBD2. Trimming cost V 3 bases and J 4 bases; bases outside gene matches: 7. The CDR3 has 16 amino acids. The CDR3 is CASSFLLADTTGELFF. The CDR3 bases are TGTGCCAGCAGTTTTCTACTAGCGGATACCACCGGGGAGCTGTTTTTT.

This clonotype was counted between two and nine times. V is TRBV5-1 and J is TRBJ2-7, with D unclear. The germline V gene encodes CDR1 SGHRS and CDR2 YFSETQ. V was trimmed by 3 bases and J by 1 base, leaving 8 bases between them. CDR3 length: 13 amino acids. In DNA form, the CDR3 reads TGCGCCAGCAGCTGGGCCCCATCCTACGAGCAGTACTTC. Translating gives CASSWAPSYEQYF. The full variable domain, in which reference TRBV5-1 and TRBJ2-7 provide the parts outside the CDR3, is KAGVTQTPRYLIKTRGQQVTLSCSPISGHRSVSWYQQTPGQGLQFLFEYFSETQRNKGNFPGRFSGRQFSNSRSEMNVSTLELGDSALYLCASSWAPSYEQYFGPGTRLTVT.